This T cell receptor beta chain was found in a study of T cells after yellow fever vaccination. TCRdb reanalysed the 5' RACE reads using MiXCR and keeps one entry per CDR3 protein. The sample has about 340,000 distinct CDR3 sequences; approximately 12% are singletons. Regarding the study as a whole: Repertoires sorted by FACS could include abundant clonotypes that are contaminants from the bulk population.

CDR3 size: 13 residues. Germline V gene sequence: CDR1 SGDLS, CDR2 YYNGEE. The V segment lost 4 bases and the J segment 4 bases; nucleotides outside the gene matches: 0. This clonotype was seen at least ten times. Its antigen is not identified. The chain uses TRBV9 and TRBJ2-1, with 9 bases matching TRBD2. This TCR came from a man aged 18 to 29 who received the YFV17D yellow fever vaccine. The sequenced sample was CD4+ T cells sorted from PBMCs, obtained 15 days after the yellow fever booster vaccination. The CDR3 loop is CASSLAGYNEQFF. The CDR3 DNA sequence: TGTGCCAGCAGCCTAGCGGGGTACAATGAGCAGTTCTTC.